What follows describes a single T cell receptor beta chain. Its target is unknown. The data were taken from a study of blood T cells in healthy people across ages. Study conclusions and caveats: Donor CMV status, an unknown factor, possibly confounded changes in expanded clonotypes. Long-lived donors exceeded aged donors in naive CD4+ cells and diversity. Per million T cells, TCR beta diversity dropped roughly linearly as age increased.

Primed by a sample-barcoded 5' primer and a J-beta primer mix, a second PCR proceeded for about 7 to 11 cycles. Each cDNA molecule, via a template-switch adaptor with 12 random nucleotides, was tagged. MiXCR was run by TCRdb on the 5' RACE reads, yielding one entry per CDR3 protein. The sample contains hundreds of thousands of distinct CDR3 sequences, roughly 58% of which appear only once. CDR1 and CDR2 from the germline V gene are MNHNY and SVGAGI (reference sequence). This CDR3 has 14 residues. The V end was cut by 4 bases, the J end by 3 bases, with 12 bases between. The TCR comes from a man between 60 and 70 years old in good health. This chain uses TRBV6-6 with TRBJ1-2, with D possibly matching TRBD1 (6 bases). The material sequenced was blood. DNA for the CDR3: TGTGCCAGCAGTTCCAGGGGCAGAGACTATGGCTACACCTTC. It encodes CASSSRGRDYGYTF.